This passage covers 30 T cell receptor beta chains from one sample sequenced in a study of cytomegalovirus exposure and HLA in healthy donors. The PCR made use of 60 Vbeta and 13 Jbeta primers. Assay: immunoSEQ multiplex PCR; the TCRdb copy retains only in-frame clones and omits some. The sample yields some 270,000 clones, about 90% seen once. Source material: PBMCs. These receptors all come from a girl aged 2 to 10 in good health and CMV-seronegative.

J is TRBJ2-1 and V is TRBV4-1, with 11 bases aligning to TRBD1. V gave up 1 base and J gave up 8 bases; unmatched junction bases: 4. The CDR3 has 15 amino acids. Germline V lookup: CDR1 MGHRA, CDR2 YSYEKL. This CDR3 reads CASSQADRGRDEQFF. The CDR3 DNA reads TGCGCCAGCAGCCAAGCGGACAGGGGGCGGGATGAGCAGTTCTTC.

The chain uses TRBV11-2 and TRBJ1-1; maybe TRBD1 (5 bases). Germline V gene lookup returns CDR1 SGHAT and CDR2 FQNNGV. The CDR3 totals 13 residues. With 6 bases removed from V and 3 bases from J, the gap between germline ends came to 11 bases. CDR3 in amino acids: CASRPTGHTEAFF. The CDR3 DNA is TGTGCCAGCAGGCCTACAGGACACACTGAAGCTTTCTTT.

This clone was detected once. J is TRBJ2-3 and V is TRBV14; 10 nucleotides agree with TRBD2. This CDR3 spans 15 amino acids. With 4 bases clipped from V and 2 bases from J, the junction kept 3 bases outside the gene matches. Germline CDR1 and CDR2: SGHDN and FVKESK. CDR3 residues: CASSRTSGYTDTQYF. DNA for the CDR3: TGTGCCAGCAGCCGGACTAGCGGATACACAGATACGCAGTATTTT. The full variable domain, its missing parts supplied by reference TRBV14 and TRBJ2-3, is EAGVTQFPSHSVIEKGQTVTLRCDPISGHDNLYWYRRVMGKEIKFLLHFVKESKQDESGMPNNRFLAERTGGTYSTLKVQPAELEDSGVYFCASSRTSGYTDTQYFGPGTRLTVL.

The genes are TRBV6-5 and TRBJ2-7; 7 bases agree with TRBD2. This CDR3 has 13 residues. With 7 bases clipped from V and 2 bases from J, the junction kept 5 bases outside the gene matches. Germline-derived CDR1 and CDR2 are MNHEY and SVGAGI. The CDR3 is CASTPRGAYEQYF. CDR3 sequence (DNA): TGTGCCAGCACCCCCCGGGGGGCCTACGAGCAGTACTTC.

The V and J genes are TRBV28 and TRBJ1-5; D is perhaps TRBD1 (5 bases). The germline CDR1 and CDR2 sequences are MDHEN and SYDVKM. The CDR3 totals 15 residues. Trimming took 6 bases from V and 1 from J, leaving 13 bases between them. CDR3 DNA: TGTGCCAGCAGCCCCGGGGGGGGGAGCAATCAGCCCCAGCATTTT. It codes for CASSPGGGSNQPQHF.

The gene calls are TRBV25-1 and TRBJ2-7; D perhaps matches TRBD1 (5 bases). With 5 bases removed from V and 2 bases from J, the gap between germline ends came to 13 bases. This CDR3 is built from 14 residues. In germline, CDR1 is MGHDK, CDR2 SYGVNS. CDR3 coding DNA: TGTGCCAGCAGTCCCATGACAGCACCCTACGAGCAGTACTTC. Encoded protein: CASSPMTAPYEQYF.

This chain uses TRBV6-5 with TRBJ1-2; the D gene is possibly TRBD1 (5 bases). The CDR3 extends over 14 amino acids. In germline, CDR1 is MNHEY, CDR2 SVGAGI. V was clipped by 4 bases and J by 7 bases, with 16 bases between them. The CDR3, as DNA: TGTGCCAGCAGTTCGCCATCTCGGGGGGGTGGCTACACCTTC. It translates to CASSSPSRGGGYTF.

About this clone: Germline is not matched at one junction end, which may reflect a read error. V usage is TRBV7-9 and J usage is TRBJ2-4; 7 bases map to TRBD1. The CDR3 runs 16 residues. The V gene's germline CDR1 is SEHNR and CDR2 FQNEAQ (reference sequence). CDR3 sequence reads: CSSSRTGDGAKNIQYF. CDR3 bases: TGTTCCAGCAGCCGAACAGGGGATGGAGCCAAAAACATTCAGTACTTC.

The gene calls are TRBV7-2 and TRBJ2-3; 13 nucleotides agree with TRBD2. The CDR3 has 16 residues. The V gene end was trimmed by 5 bases and the J gene end by 0 bases; junction bases not matched to a gene: 2. The germline V gene encodes CDR1 SGHTA and CDR2 FQGNSA. CDR3 DNA: TGTGCCAGCAGCACGGGACTAGCGGGAAGCACAGATACGCAGTATTTT. Translated, it gives CASSTGLAGSTDTQYF. Based on the CDR3 plus reference TRBV7-2 and TRBJ2-3, the full variable domain is GAGVSQSPSNKVTEKGKDVELRCDPISGHTALYWYRQSLGQGLEFLIYFQGNSAPDKSGLPSDRFSAERTGGSVSTLTIQRTQQEDSAVYLCASSTGLAGSTDTQYFGPGTRLTVL.

This sequence joins TRBV11-2 and TRBJ2-2; 10 nucleotides agree with TRBD2. V shed 5 bases, J shed 4 bases, and the junction held 7 bases outside the gene matches. CDR1 and CDR2 from the germline V gene are SGHAT and FQNNGV. This CDR3 spans 16 amino acids. The CDR3 DNA reads TGTGCCAGCAGCCTCCGAGCGGGAGGGCCCACCGGGGAGCTGTTTTTT. Residues: CASSLRAGGPTGELFF.

The V call is TRBV27, the J call TRBJ2-3, with TRBD2 matching 11 bases. The CDR3 spans 13 residues. After removal of 0 bases from V and 11 bases from J, the junction contained 1 base not matched to a gene. The germline CDR1 and CDR2 sequences are MNHEY and SMNVEV (reference sequence). CDR3 nucleotide sequence: TGTGCCAGCAGTTTATCACTAGCGGGGGAGCAGTATTTT. It translates to CASSLSLAGEQYF.

The rearrangement joins TRBV7-9 to TRBJ1-2; D is uncertain. V was cut by 4 bases and J by 2 bases, with 11 bases left in between. CDR1 SEHNR and CDR2 FQNEAQ come from the germline V gene (reference sequence). The CDR3 is made up of 14 amino acids. CDR3 in amino acids: CASSSEAGNYGYTF. CDR3 DNA sequence: TGTGCCAGCAGCTCCGAGGCCGGGAACTATGGCTACACCTTC.

The chain has TRBV29-1 and TRBJ2-1; possibly TRBD1 for D (6 bases). Germline assignment: CDR1 SQVTM and CDR2 ANQGSEA. Trimming took 2 bases from V and 3 from J, leaving 11 bases between them. CDR3 length: 14 residues. The CDR3 nucleotides read TGCAGCGTTGAAAGGCAGGGGTACTACAATGAGCAGTTCTTC. It specifies CSVERQGYYNEQFF.

This sequence joins TRBV2 and TRBJ2-1; maybe TRBD2 (6 bases). Per germline, CDR1 SNHLY and CDR2 FYNNEI. Trimming took off 7 bases at V and 3 bases at J, with 13 bases between the two ends. The CDR3 covers 14 residues. This CDR3 reads CASTRDFYYNEQFF. As DNA, the CDR3 is TGTGCCAGCACCCGGGACTTTTACTACAATGAGCAGTTCTTC.

This clone was seen a single time. This sequence joins TRBV4-1 and TRBJ2-1; 7 nucleotides agree with TRBD2. Trimming took 1 base from V and 4 from J; bases not matched to a gene: 1. CDR1 MGHRA and CDR2 YSYEKL come from the germline V gene. This CDR3 spans 14 amino acids. CDR3 in DNA: TGCGCCAGCAGCCAAGGGGGGGGGTACAATGAGCAGTTCTTC. This codes for CASSQGGGYNEQFF.

The J gene is TRBJ2-1, the V gene TRBV10-1, with D perhaps TRBD1 (5 bases). From germline, CDR1 is WNHNN and CDR2 SYGVQD (reference sequence). Trimming shortened V by 3 bases and J by 13 bases, and 19 bases separated the two germline ends. The CDR3 extends over 14 amino acids. Here the CDR3 reads CASSDPLDRQLQFF. CDR3 nucleotides: TGCGCCAGCAGTGACCCCCTCGACAGACAATTACAGTTCTTC.

The V gene is TRBV29-1, the J gene TRBJ2-5; 8 positions agree with TRBD2. The ends lost 6 bases at V and 5 bases at J; junction bases unmatched: 17. The CDR3 length is 16 residues. The germline gives CDR1 SQVTM, CDR2 ANQGSEA. The CDR3 here is CSVKKAGVSSRETQYF. In DNA form, the CDR3 reads TGCAGCGTGAAAAAAGCGGGAGTCTCCTCTAGGGAGACCCAGTACTTC. The full variable domain, in which reference TRBV29-1 and TRBJ2-5 provide the parts outside the CDR3, is SAVISQKPSRDICQRGTSLTIQCQVDSQVTMMFWYRQQPGQSLTLIATANQGSEATYESGFVIDKFPISRPNLTFSTLTVSNMSPEDSSIYLCSVKKAGVSSRETQYFGPGTRLLVL.

This clone came up once. This chain links TRBV4-1 with TRBJ2-7, with 11 positions matching TRBD2. This CDR3 has 19 amino acids. Germline V CDR1 and CDR2: MGHRA, YSYEKL. Trimming took 0 bases from V and 3 from J; bases not matched to a gene: 13. The CDR3 reads CASSQEFSRLAGGRYEQYF. The CDR3, as DNA: TGCGCCAGCAGCCAAGAGTTTTCTAGGCTAGCGGGAGGTCGCTACGAGCAGTACTTC.

The V call is TRBV13, the J call TRBJ2-3, with D perhaps TRBD2 (5 bases). Germline CDR1 is PRHDT and CDR2 is FYEKMQ (reference sequence). V was trimmed by 0 bases and J by 4 bases, leaving 14 bases between them. This CDR3 comprises 16 residues. This chain's CDR3 is CASSLGYGGQADTQYF. For the CDR3, the DNA is TGTGCCAGCAGCTTAGGTTATGGAGGCCAGGCAGATACGCAGTATTTT.

The chain links TRBV5-6 to TRBJ1-6, with unresolved D. With 4 bases removed from V and 8 bases from J, the gap between germline ends came to 10 bases. The CDR3 is 13 residues long. Germline V gene lookup returns CDR1 SGHDT and CDR2 YYEEEE. CDR3 sequence (DNA): TGTGCCAGCAGCGCGCAGGATCATTCACCCCTCCACTTT. Protein product: CASSAQDHSPLHF.

The rearrangement links TRBV30 to TRBJ1-2, with D possibly being TRBD1 (6 bases). Per germline, CDR1 GTSNPN and CDR2 SVGIG (reference sequence). V was cut by 3 bases and J by 6 bases, with 11 bases left in between. The CDR3 is made up of 12 amino acids. DNA of the CDR3: TGTGCCTGGAGCCAGGGGCTAGATGGCTACACCTTC. It encodes CAWSQGLDGYTF. The full variable domain, with the rest looked up from reference TRBV30 and TRBJ1-2, is SQTIHQWPATLVQPVGSPLSLECTVEGTSNPNLYWYRQAAGRGLQLLFYSVGIGQISSEVPQNLSASRPQDRQFILSSKKLLLSDSGFYLCAWSQGLDGYTFGSGTRLTVV.

The V and J genes are TRBV7-8 and TRBJ2-1; TRBD1 matches at 10 bases. Trimming cost V 5 bases and J 7 bases; bases outside gene matches: 5. Germline assignment: CDR1 SGHVS and CDR2 FQNEAQ. The CDR3 runs 14 residues. Here the CDR3 reads CASSLGTGVNEQFF. CDR3 bases: TGTGCCAGCAGCCTTGGGACAGGGGTAAATGAGCAGTTCTTC.

The rearrangement uses TRBV6-5 and TRBJ1-6, with D perhaps TRBD1 (6 bases). The CDR3 extends over 14 amino acids. Germline CDR1 MNHEY, CDR2 SVGAGI. Trimming shortened V by 6 bases and J by 7 bases, and 13 bases separated the two germline ends. CDR3 sequence (DNA): TGTGCCAGCAGCCAGGGGAAAGGGAATTCACCCCTCCACTTT. Translated: CASSQGKGNSPLHF.

The genes are TRBV6-5 and TRBJ2-5; 11 bases map to TRBD2. Germline V gives CDR1 MNHEY, CDR2 SVGAGI. The CDR3 is 15 residues long. Unmatched junction bases numbered 9, after V lost 7 bases and J lost 5 bases. The CDR3 protein is CASTPSGRPGETQYF. The CDR3 nucleotides are TGTGCCAGCACCCCTAGCGGGAGGCCAGGGGAGACCCAGTACTTC.

The V call is TRBV9, the J call TRBJ2-5; TRBD2 matches 7 bases. Germline-derived CDR1 and CDR2 are SGDLS and YYNGEE. V was pared by 4 bases and J by 3 bases, with 12 bases of the junction left unmatched. This CDR3 is built from 16 residues. In DNA form, the CDR3 reads TGTGCCAGCAGCCCCCGCTTTGAGGCGGGGGAAGAGACCCAGTACTTC. It specifies CASSPRFEAGEETQYF.

V gene TRBV4-2 combines with J gene TRBJ2-3, with 9 nucleotides matching TRBD1. J gave up 3 bases and V 4 bases, and 11 bases lay outside the gene matches. Germline assignment: CDR1 LGHNA and CDR2 YNFKEQ. The CDR3 consists of 17 residues. The CDR3 spells CASSPRLPGQGTDTQYF. CDR3 nucleotide sequence: TGTGCCAGCAGCCCCCGGCTCCCGGGACAGGGAACAGATACGCAGTATTTT.

The chain couples TRBV6-1 to TRBJ1-4; no clear D gene. From germline, CDR1 is MNHNS and CDR2 SASEGT. V was trimmed by 1 base and J by 2 bases, leaving 8 bases between them. The CDR3 has 15 residues. This CDR3 is CASSEGRGTNEKLFF. The CDR3 DNA reads as TGTGCCAGCAGTGAAGGCAGAGGGACTAATGAAAAACTGTTTTTT.

The chain has TRBV6-6 and TRBJ2-2; no firm D call. There are 15 residues in the CDR3. Per germline, CDR1 MNHNY and CDR2 SVGAGI (reference sequence). V lost 2 bases, J lost 0 bases, and 7 bases lay in between. CDR3 in DNA: TGTGCCAGCAGTTACATGGGCGCGAACACCGGGGAGCTGTTTTTT. It specifies CASSYMGANTGELFF.

The V call is TRBV7-9, the J call TRBJ1-4; D perhaps matches TRBD1 (6 bases). This CDR3 has 15 residues. CDR1 and CDR2 from the germline V gene are SEHNR and FQNEAQ (reference sequence). V lost 1 base, J lost 0 bases, and 6 bases lay in between. The CDR3 here is CASSLEGATNEKLFF. The CDR3 DNA follows: TGTGCCAGCAGCTTAGAGGGGGCAACTAATGAAAAACTGTTTTTT. The variable domain in full, with the rest retrieved from reference TRBV7-9 and TRBJ1-4, is DTGVSQNPRHKITKRGQNVTFRCDPISEHNRLYWYRQTLGQGPEFLTYFQNEAQLEKSRLLSDRFSAERPKGSFSTLEIQRTEQGDSAMYLCASSLEGATNEKLFFGSGTQLSVL.

This chain connects TRBV28 to TRBJ1-2; 12 bases fit TRBD1. The J segment lost 2 bases and the V segment lost 5 bases, leaving 0 bases of the junction unmatched. The CDR3 extends over 14 amino acids. Germline V CDR1 and CDR2: MDHEN, SYDVKM. CDR3 DNA sequence: TGTGCCAGCAGTGGGACAGGGGGCAACTATGGCTACACCTTC. Protein sequence: CASSGTGGNYGYTF.